The source of this T cell receptor (beta chain) is a study of shared clonotypes between healthy human individuals. Study in general: Three CD4 naive, three CD4 memory, two CD8 naive and one CD8 memory plate were used per donor.

Naivety among CD8 cells was defined by CD45RO negativity and positive CCR7 selection, thereby excluding terminally differentiated effector memory CD45RA+ cells. Comments on this clone: Its specificity is unknown.

Study outcomes and limitations: Some clonotypes were shared by all four sorted-subset donors, while others were not shared. The non-shared ones had lower generation probabilities than the shared ones. The study sampled only blood, and tissue repertoires likely differ.

Assay: immunoSEQ multiplex PCR; the TCRdb copy retains only in-frame clones and omits some. The table includes some 2 million clones, roughly 94% detected once. The CDR3 covers 17 residues. Germline CDR1 reads SGHVS; CDR2 reads FQNEAQ. J was trimmed by 5 bases and V by 5 bases; bases with no gene match: 16. This chain connects TRBV7-8 to TRBJ2-5, with TRBD2 identical over 8 bases. This clonotype was sampled from a man in his late teens or twenties in good health. The sequencing sample was made of naive CD8+ T cells sorted from blood. This chain's CDR3 is CASSPIPGAGVRETQYF. Here the CDR3 DNA reads TGTGCCAGCAGCCCTATCCCGGGAGCGGGAGTTCGGGAGACCCAGTACTTC.